These 21 T cell receptor beta chains were all obtained from the same sample, sequenced in a study of radiation and T cells in renal cell carcinoma. Time point noted: blood 4 weeks post-SBRT, at nephrectomy. Sample treatment: 15 Gy SBRT to primary tumor, nephrectomy 4 weeks later. The table came from immunoSEQ multiplex PCR; TCRdb's copy has only in-frame clones and leaves some out. This table has around 180,000 clones, 88% appearing once. Here the sequenced sample was blood, taken from a patient whose treatment included radiotherapy and nephrectomy. These TCRs come from a woman aged 50 to 60 with renal cell carcinoma.

The genes are TRBV6-1 and TRBJ1-1; maybe TRBD1 (5 bases). Germline V gene sequence: CDR1 MNHNS, CDR2 SASEGT. Between the trimmed V and J ends, which lost 6 bases and 1 base, there was a span of 12 bases. This CDR3 spans 14 amino acids. Here the CDR3 reads CASSMSQGNTEAFF. In nucleotides, the CDR3 is TGTGCCAGCAGCATGAGTCAGGGGAACACTGAAGCTTTCTTT.

This clone showed up many times. V is TRBV12-5 and J is TRBJ2-3; TRBD2 might be the D (6 bases). The CDR3 is 14 amino acids. Germline V CDR1 and CDR2: LGHNT, FRNRAP. The V and J ends lost 5 bases and 4 bases respectively, with 13 bases between them. CDR3 coding DNA: TGTGCTAGTGGTACCGGACTATTCGCAGATACGCAGTATTTT. Protein sequence: CASGTGLFADTQYF. The full variable domain, with the rest looked up from reference TRBV12-5 and TRBJ2-3, is DARVTQTPRHKVTEMGQEVTMRCQPILGHNTVFWYRQTMMQGLELLAYFRNRAPLDDSGMPKDRFSAEMPDATLATLKIQPSEPRDSAVYFCASGTGLFADTQYFGPGTRLTVL.

CDR3 protein: CASSELRANYGYTF. The CDR3 DNA reads as TGTGCCAGCAGTGAATTAAGGGCTAACTATGGCTACACCTTC. This rearrangement joins TRBV2 to TRBJ1-2, with D hard to call. V lost 2 bases, J lost 0 bases, and 7 bases lay in between. Germline CDR1 reads SNHLY; CDR2 reads FYNNEI. This CDR3 has 14 residues.

The J gene is TRBJ1-1, the V gene TRBV7-2; D is unclear. This CDR3 contains 15 residues. V dropped 2 bases and J dropped 1 base, with 11 bases sitting between them. The germline CDR1 and CDR2 sequences are SGHTA and FQGNSA. The CDR3 sequence: CASSLSLAENTEAFF. The CDR3 DNA reads TGTGCCAGCAGCTTAAGTTTGGCCGAGAACACTGAAGCTTTCTTT.

The rearrangement joins TRBV6-5 to TRBJ2-7, with 7 bases that match TRBD1. Germline loops: CDR1 MNHEY, CDR2 SVGAGI. The length of the CDR3 is 15 residues. The ends lost 6 bases at V and 3 bases at J; junction bases unmatched: 11. The CDR3 reads CASSPGTADNYEQYF. The CDR3 nucleotides are TGTGCCAGCAGCCCCGGGACAGCCGACAACTACGAGCAGTACTTC.

The chain has TRBV9 and TRBJ2-7; D call uncertain. The CDR3 extends over 13 amino acids. V was shortened by 0 bases and J by 5 bases, with 9 bases between the two germline ends. CDR1 and CDR2 from the germline V gene are SGDLS and YYNGEE. The chain's CDR3 is CASSVEISDEQYF. The CDR3 nucleotides are TGTGCCAGCAGCGTAGAAATCAGCGACGAGCAGTACTTC. Full variable domain (remainder filled in from reference TRBV9 and TRBJ2-7): DSGVTQTPKHLITATGQRVTLRCSPRSGDLSVYWYQQSLDQGLQFLIQYYNGEERAKGNILERFSAQQFPDLHSELNLSSLELGDSALYFCASSVEISDEQYFGPGTRLTVT.

The table lists this clone with a count of one. The V gene is TRBV21-1, the J gene TRBJ2-1; the table calls TRBD2, which could not be checked here. TRBV21-1 constitutes a pseudogene. The CDR3 has 16 amino acids. The CDR3 nucleotides read TGTGCCAGCAGCATCGAGCGGGGCGCCTTGGTTTGTGAGCAGTTCTTC. Residues: CASSIERGALVCEQFF.

The chain joins TRBV5-1 to TRBJ1-4, with 7 bases fitting TRBD1. J lost 4 bases, V lost 0 bases, and 6 bases had no gene match. Per germline, CDR1 SGHRS and CDR2 YFSETQ. The CDR3 contains 16 residues. The CDR3 here is CASSLEPQGDNEKLFF. As DNA, the CDR3 is TGCGCCAGCAGCTTGGAGCCCCAGGGGGATAATGAAAAACTGTTTTTT.

The chain joins TRBV19 to TRBJ1-5; D is uncertain. Germline V gene sequence: CDR1 LNHDA, CDR2 SQIVND (reference sequence). This CDR3 comprises 14 residues. Between the trimmed V and J ends, which lost 5 bases and 0 bases, there was a span of 8 bases. CDR3 coding DNA: TGTGCCAGTAGTGCGGAACTTAGCAATCAGCCCCAGCATTTT. Its translation is CASSAELSNQPQHF.

The chain is built from TRBV5-1 and TRBJ2-3; the D gene is possibly TRBD1 (5 bases). Deletions cut 0 bases from V and 1 base from J, with 9 bases between. The germline V gene has CDR1 SGHRS and CDR2 YFSETQ. CDR3 length: 15 residues. The CDR3 DNA sequence: TGCGCCAGCAGCTTGGAGGGGTTCCGCACAGATACGCAGTATTTT. Its translation is CASSLEGFRTDTQYF.

The V gene is TRBV30, the J gene TRBJ1-5; D uncertain. The V gene lost 3 bases and the J gene lost 4 bases, with 10 bases spanning the gap. This CDR3 has 13 residues. The germline CDR1 and CDR2 sequences are GTSNPN and SVGIG (reference sequence). The CDR3 DNA reads as TGTGCCTGGAGCCCCGGGGAGAATCAGCCCCAGCATTTT. Residues: CAWSPGENQPQHF.

The chain is built from TRBV7-9 and TRBJ1-2; no clear D gene. V lost 4 bases to trimming and J lost 6 bases, with 21 bases between them. CDR3 length: 16 residues. Germline-derived CDR1 and CDR2 are SEHNR and FQNEAQ (reference sequence). CDR3 in DNA: TGTGCCAGCAGCTCCCGTCGCGAGGTACTTGACGATGGCTACACCTTC. Amino acids: CASSSRREVLDDGYTF.

This clone is labeled medium-sized (0.01 to 0.1%). V is TRBV7-6 and J is TRBJ2-1; the D gene is possibly TRBD1 (6 bases). Per germline, CDR1 SGHVS and CDR2 FNYEAQ. This CDR3 has 15 amino acids. Trimming stripped 1 base from V and 2 bases from J, with 9 bases between. In DNA, the CDR3 is TGTGCCAGCAGCTTAGTACAGGGAACCTACAATGAGCAGTTCTTC. Amino acid sequence: CASSLVQGTYNEQFF.

The chain links TRBV4-1 to TRBJ2-5, with a tentative D call TRBD1 (5 bases). Deletions cut 0 bases from V and 3 bases from J, with 5 bases between. The CDR3 consists of 13 residues. Germline V gene lookup returns CDR1 MGHRA and CDR2 YSYEKL. The DNA of the CDR3 is TGCGCCAGCAGCCAAGACAGGGAAGAGACCCAGTACTTC. It is translated as CASSQDREETQYF.

This rearrangement joins TRBV4-3 to TRBJ2-1; TRBD2 matches 8 bases. The V gene end was trimmed by 2 bases and the J gene end by 9 bases; junction bases not matched to a gene: 24. The CDR3 is 20 amino acids. Germline V lookup: CDR1 LGHNA, CDR2 YSLEER. The CDR3 region has the DNA TGCGCCAGCAGCCAATCAATCCCCCTCTATTTTTCGGGGGGGCCATCTGAGCAGTTCTTC. Its translation: CASSQSIPLYFSGGPSEQFF.

This clone was seen a single time. The CDR3, as DNA: TGTGCCAGCAGTGGACTAGCGGGGAGAAAACAAGAGACCCAGTACTTC. It yields the protein CASSGLAGRKQETQYF. The chain uses TRBV6-1 and TRBJ2-5; 11 nucleotides agree with TRBD2. The CDR3 runs to 16 residues. Per germline, CDR1 MNHNS and CDR2 SASEGT. V shed 4 bases and J 2 bases; nucleotides not matched to a gene: 6.

This chain joins TRBV7-2 and TRBJ2-7; 7 positions match TRBD1. CDR1 and CDR2 from the germline V gene are SGHTA and FQGNSA. The CDR3 covers 14 residues. The trim removed 3 bases at V and 6 bases at J, leaving 8 bases unmatched. DNA for the CDR3: TGTGCCAGCAGCTTTACAGGGGCCAATGGCGAGCAGTACTTC. This gives the protein CASSFTGANGEQYF.

The chain joins TRBV5-6 to TRBJ2-6, with TRBD1 matching 7 bases. CDR3 size: 19 residues. V shed 4 bases and J 0 bases; nucleotides not matched to a gene: 13. The germline gives CDR1 SGHDT, CDR2 YYEEEE. DNA of the CDR3: TGTGCCAGCAGCCAACGAAGGGACAGAACCTTCTCTGGGGCCAACGTCCTGACTTTC. This translates into CASSQRRDRTFSGANVLTF.

This chain uses TRBV5-1 with TRBJ2-4; D perhaps matches TRBD2 (5 bases). V gave up 4 bases and J gave up 0 bases, with 14 bases separating them. The CDR3 runs to 16 residues. The V gene's germline CDR1 is SGHRS and CDR2 YFSETQ. The CDR3 DNA reads as TGCGCCAGCAGCGCCCTCGGACGGGAAGCCAAAAACATTCAGTACTTC. As protein: CASSALGREAKNIQYF.

The rearrangement uses TRBV7-9 and TRBJ1-1; D gene unclear. The CDR3 is 15 amino acids. Trimming pared 3 bases from V and 4 bases from J, leaving 15 bases between. Per germline, CDR1 SEHNR and CDR2 FQNEAQ (reference sequence). The CDR3 sequence: CASSLTRVPATEAFF. The CDR3 DNA follows: TGTGCCAGCAGCTTGACGAGGGTGCCCGCCACTGAAGCTTTCTTT.

This clone was detected once. The chain carries TRBV29-1 and TRBJ1-3; unclear D gene. From germline, CDR1 is SQVTM and CDR2 ANQGSEA. This CDR3 spans 13 amino acids. Trimming left V 2 bases short and J 1 base short, with 6 bases between. The CDR3 here is CSVERASGNTIYF. CDR3 sequence (DNA): TGCAGCGTTGAACGTGCGTCTGGAAACACCATATATTTT.